The rows below give T cell receptor beta chains drawn from one sample of a study of PD-L1 blockade in urothelial cancer. Here immunoSEQ multiplex PCR was the method, and the copy in TCRdb shows in-frame clones only, minus some. This sample has 29,000 or so clones, with 70% to 80% found just once. This specimen was PBMCs, taken around atezolizumab (anti-PD-L1) treatment. These receptors all stem from a man aged 70-80 years with urothelial cancer. Each CDR3 is given with its conserved first and last residue. The D gene is left open where the match is weak. The size of a clone is reported for some rows only, either as once, few or many, or as a class for expanded clones.

V	J	size	D	DNA	CDR3
TRBV4-2	TRBJ1-5	-	TRBD1	TGTGCCAGCAGCGCTGAATTTTGGACAGGAGGTCAGCCCCAGCATTTT	CASSAEFWTGGQPQHF
TRBV6-5	TRBJ2-1	-	TRBD2	TGTGCCAGCAGCTGGGGGGGTTACAATGAGCAGTTCTTC	CASSWGGYNEQFF
TRBV15	TRBJ1-5	-	-	TGTGCCACCAGCAGAGATCGTAGGGGGAGTTCTAATCAGCCCCAGCATTTT	CATSRDRRGSSNQPQHF
TRBV7-2	TRBJ2-1	-	-	TGTGCCAGCAGCTCACCGGGGGCCAGGGGGAACAATGAGCAGTTCTTC	CASSSPGARGNNEQFF
TRBV28	TRBJ1-2	-	-	TGTGCCAGCAGGCGAACCGGGACACATCATGGCTACACCTTC	CASRRTGTHHGYTF
TRBV7-2	TRBJ2-3	few	-	TGTGCCAGCAGCTTGGTAGGGGGAGATACGCAGTATTTT	CASSLVGGDTQYF
TRBV29-1	TRBJ2-3	-	TRBD2	TGCAGCGGAAGCGGGGCAGGAGATACGCAGTATTTT	CSGSGAGDTQYF
TRBV7-2	TRBJ1-6	-	-	TGTGCCAGCAGCTTAGCTCCTAGCTCCTATAATTCACCCCTCCACTTT	CASSLAPSSYNSPLHF
TRBV4-3	TRBJ2-5	once	-	TGCGCCAGCAGCCAAGTTCCGGGGAGAGAGACCCAGTACTTC	CASSQVPGRETQYF
TRBV6-1	TRBJ2-2	-	-	TGTGCCAGCACCCCGAGAGTCACCGGGGAGCTGTTTTTT	CASTPRVTGELFF
TRBV5-1	TRBJ2-5	-	TRBD2	TGCGCCAGCAGCCGCACGAATCTAGCGGGAGGGGAGACCCAGTACTTC	CASSRTNLAGGETQYF
TRBV5-1	TRBJ2-1	-	TRBD2	TGCGCCAGCAGCCTACCGGGACTATCGAAACCCCATGAGCAGTTCTTC	CASSLPGLSKPHEQFF
TRBV21-1	TRBJ1-1	-	-	TGTGCCAGCAGCAAGGGGGCTGCCACTGAAGCTTTCTTT	CASSKGAATEAFF
TRBV6-1	TRBJ2-7	-	TRBD2	TGTGCCAGCAGGGGAGGGGCCTACGAGCAGTACTTC	CASRGGAYEQYF
TRBV5-1	TRBJ2-5	-	TRBD1	TGCGCCAGCAGCTGGGGACAGGGGAGGGAGACCCAGTACTTC	CASSWGQGRETQYF
TRBV4-3	TRBJ2-7	-	-	TGCGCCAGCAGCCTTAGTTTACCACCAGGTACCTACGAGCAGTACTTC	CASSLSLPPGTYEQYF
TRBV2	TRBJ2-7	-	TRBD2	TGTGCCAGCAGTCGGACTAGCCCGAGCTCCTACGAGCAGTACTTC	CASSRTSPSSYEQYF
TRBV7-2	TRBJ2-2	-	-	TGTGCCAGCAGCTTAGGACCCAGGGACACCGGGGAGCTGTTTTTT	CASSLGPRDTGELFF
TRBV7-3	TRBJ2-3	-	-	TGTGCCAGCAGCTTCAACGGCAGGGGCACAGATACGCAGTATTTT	CASSFNGRGTDTQYF
TRBV27	TRBJ1-5	-	-	TGTGCCAGCAGTTTCCGCAGTAATCAGCCCCAGCATTTT	CASSFRSNQPQHF
TRBV9	TRBJ2-7	once	TRBD1	TGTGCCAGCAGCGTGGGACAGGCGGGCGAGCAGTACTTC	CASSVGQAGEQYF
TRBV28	TRBJ1-2	-	TRBD1	TGTGCCAGCAGTTGGGGGACAGAGGGCTATGGCTACACCTTC	CASSWGTEGYGYTF
TRBV7-9	TRBJ1-2	few	-	TGTGCCAGCAGTTGGGAGCTCAGCGGTGGCTACACCTTC	CASSWELSGGYTF
TRBV2	TRBJ1-5	few	-	TGTGCCAGCAGTGGGGGGGATCAGCCCCAGCATTTT	CASSGGDQPQHF
TRBV4-1	TRBJ1-3	medium-sized	-	TGCGCCAGCAGCCAAGACAGGGGCTCTGGAAACACCATATATTTT	CASSQDRGSGNTIYF
TRBV15	TRBJ1-1	-	-	TGTGCCACCTCGATGTCGGTCGAAGCTTTCTTT	CATSMSVEAFF
TRBV11-2	TRBJ2-1	-	TRBD2	TGTGCCAGCAGCTTAGCCACTAGCGGGAGGGGTTTGGGCAATGAGCAGTTCTTC	CASSLATSGRGLGNEQFF
TRBV27	TRBJ2-1	few	TRBD2	TGTGCCAGCAGTCCGCGACTAGCGGGTTCCAATGAGCAGTTCTTC	CASSPRLAGSNEQFF
TRBV14	TRBJ1-1	-	-	TGTGCCAGCAGCCTCGGACAGAACACTGAAGCTTTCTTT	CASSLGQNTEAFF
TRBV6-5	TRBJ2-7	-	-	TGTGCCAGCAGTTTAGGGGGTGCGGGGGTCGCCTACGAGCAGTACTTC	CASSLGGAGVAYEQYF
TRBV7-9	TRBJ2-6	-	-	TGTGCCAGCAGCCGAATAGCCAGTCGCCTGAGCTCTGGGGCCAACGTCCTGACTTTC	CASSRIASRLSSGANVLTF
TRBV2	TRBJ1-1	-	-	TGTGCCAGCAGGCAGACCGCGGGAGGGACTGAAGCTTTCTTT	CASRQTAGGTEAFF
TRBV7-6	TRBJ2-3	-	TRBD2	TGTGCCAGCAGCTTATCGGGGCTAGCGGGAGGGCCGGATACGCAGTATTTT	CASSLSGLAGGPDTQYF
TRBV27	TRBJ2-1	-	TRBD2	TGTGCCAGCCGGACTATTAGCGGGGTTCTCCACAATGAGCAGTTCTTC	CASRTISGVLHNEQFF
TRBV2	TRBJ1-2	-	TRBD1	TGTGCCAGCAGGACCGGGACAGGGCATGGCTACACCTTC	CASRTGTGHGYTF
TRBV6-1	TRBJ2-3	-	-	TGTGCCAGCCAAGCAGGGGAGAGGACAGATACGCAGTATTTT	CASQAGERTDTQYF
TRBV6-1	TRBJ2-5	-	-	TGTGCCAGCAGTGGGGCAGGGAAGGGGGTAGGAGAGACCCAGTACTTC	CASSGAGKGVGETQYF
TRBV5-5	TRBJ1-1	-	TRBD1	TGTGCCAGCAGCTTTCAAAGGACAGGGGGCGAAGCTTTCTTT	CASSFQRTGGEAFF
TRBV28	TRBJ1-1	-	-	TGTGCCAGCAGTTTAGGGCGGGGCCAGTGGAACACTGAAGCTTTCTTT	CASSLGRGQWNTEAFF
TRBV19	TRBJ2-3	-	-	TGTGCCAGTAGTTCTGTTGGGGGGGCATTAGATACGCAGTATTTT	CASSSVGGALDTQYF
TRBV5-4	TRBJ2-2	-	-	TGTGCCAGCAGCCCTCAGGGGCCGAGCAACACCGGGGAGCTGTTTTTT	CASSPQGPSNTGELFF
TRBV7-2	TRBJ2-7	-	TRBD1	TGTGCCAGCAGCTTGGGACAGGAACCCTACGAGCAGTACTTC	CASSLGQEPYEQYF
TRBV29-1	TRBJ1-2	once	TRBD1	TGCAGCACAGGACAGGGGGTAAACTATGGCTACACCTTC	CSTGQGVNYGYTF
TRBV7-6	TRBJ1-3	-	-	TGTGCCAGCAGCTTAGCAGGGGTCCCCTCTGGAAACACCATATATTTT	CASSLAGVPSGNTIYF
TRBV11-3	TRBJ2-1	-	-	TGTGCCAGCAGCTCCGACGGAGACTCCTACAATGAGCAGTTCTTC	CASSSDGDSYNEQFF
TRBV5-6	TRBJ1-5	-	-	TGTGCCAGCAGCTTGGGGGCAGTAAATCAGCCCCAGCATTTT	CASSLGAVNQPQHF
TRBV9	TRBJ1-1	-	-	TGTGCCAGCAGCGTAGCTGCAGGAATCACTGAAGCTTTCTTT	CASSVAAGITEAFF
TRBV7-9	TRBJ1-2	-	TRBD1	TGTGCCAGCAGTTTCGGACAGGGAGCTGATGGCTACACCTTC	CASSFGQGADGYTF
TRBV28	TRBJ2-7	-	-	TGTGCCAGCAGTTTGGTGGGGGGACAGAGCGAGCAGTACTTC	CASSLVGGQSEQYF
TRBV12-5	TRBJ1-1	once	-	TGTGCTAGTGGTTTCGGCGGAAACACTGAAGCTTTCTTT	CASGFGGNTEAFF